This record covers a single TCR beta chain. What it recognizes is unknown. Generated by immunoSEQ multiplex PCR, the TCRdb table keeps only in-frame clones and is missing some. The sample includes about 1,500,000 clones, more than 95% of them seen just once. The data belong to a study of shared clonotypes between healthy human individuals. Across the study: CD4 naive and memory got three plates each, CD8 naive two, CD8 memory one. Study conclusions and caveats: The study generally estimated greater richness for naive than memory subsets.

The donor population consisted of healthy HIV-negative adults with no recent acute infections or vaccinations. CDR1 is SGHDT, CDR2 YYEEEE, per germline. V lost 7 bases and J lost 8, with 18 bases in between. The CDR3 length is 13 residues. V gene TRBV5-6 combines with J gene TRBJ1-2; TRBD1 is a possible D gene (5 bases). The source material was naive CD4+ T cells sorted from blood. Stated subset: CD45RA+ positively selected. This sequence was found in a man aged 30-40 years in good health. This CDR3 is CASAPRGGRGYTF. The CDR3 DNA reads TGTGCCAGCGCTCCGCGCGGGGGACGGGGCTACACCTTC.